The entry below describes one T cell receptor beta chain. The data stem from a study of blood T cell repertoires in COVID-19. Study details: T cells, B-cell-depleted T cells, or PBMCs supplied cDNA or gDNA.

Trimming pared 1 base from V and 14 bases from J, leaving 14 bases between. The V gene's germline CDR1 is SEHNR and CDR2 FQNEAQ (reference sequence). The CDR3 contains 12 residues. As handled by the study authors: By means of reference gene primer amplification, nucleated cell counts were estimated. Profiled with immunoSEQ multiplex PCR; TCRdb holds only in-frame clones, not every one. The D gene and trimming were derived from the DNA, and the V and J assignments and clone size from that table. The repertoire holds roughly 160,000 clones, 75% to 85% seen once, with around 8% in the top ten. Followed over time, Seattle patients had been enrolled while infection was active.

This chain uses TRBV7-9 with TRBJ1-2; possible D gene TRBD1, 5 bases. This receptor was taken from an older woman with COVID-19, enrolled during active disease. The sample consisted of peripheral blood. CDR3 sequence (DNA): TGTGCCAGCAGCTTAGACGCAGGGTACGGGACCTTC. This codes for CASSLDAGYGTF.